These 5 T cell receptor beta chains came from one sample sequenced in a study of T-cell memory formation after mild COVID-19. TCRdb recomputed calls from the 5' RACE reads with MiXCR, one row per CDR3 protein. The profile shows around 250,000 distinct CDR3 sequences, roughly a sixth of them singletons. Sequencing was done on a sample of PBMCs or a T cell subset sorted from them (not recorded which). Source of these receptors: a man aged 18 to 29 who had mild COVID-19 (a few samples of this study predate the infection). Cell type and time point are not known.

In this sample, this clonotype turned up a few times. This sequence joins TRBV19 and TRBJ1-2; a possible D gene is TRBD1 (6 bases). The CDR3 has 13 amino acids. The germline V and J ends were trimmed by 10 bases and 0 bases, with 12 bases remaining between them. Germline-derived CDR1 and CDR2 are LNHDA and SQIVND (reference sequence). DNA for the CDR3: TGTGCCACTCGGGACACGACTAACTATGGCTACACCTTC. This sequence encodes CATRDTTNYGYTF.

J is TRBJ1-1 and V is TRBV6-2 or TRBV6-3; tentatively, D is TRBD1 (6 bases). V shed 2 bases and J shed 0 bases, with 7 bases lying between them. The CDR3 sequence is 14 residues long. The germline V gene encodes CDR1 MNHEY and CDR2 SVGEGT. Here the CDR3 reads CASSYGGMNTEAFF. CDR3 coding DNA: TGTGCCAGCAGTTACGGGGGCATGAACACTGAAGCTTTCTTT.

The J gene is TRBJ1-5, the V gene TRBV9; tentatively, D is TRBD1 (5 bases). The V end lost 2 bases, the J end lost 7 bases, and 16 bases lay between the germline ends. Germline values: CDR1 SGDLS, CDR2 YYNGEE. This CDR3 has 15 amino acids. CDR3 loop: CASSVEGYSGQPQHF. The DNA of the CDR3 is TGTGCCAGCAGCGTGGAGGGGTATTCGGGACAGCCCCAGCATTTT.

This clonotype was picked up a small number of times. This chain connects TRBV4-2 to TRBJ2-1; TRBD2 matches 11 bases. After removal of 1 base from V and 0 bases from J, the junction contained 11 bases not matched to a gene. Looked up from germline, CDR1 is LGHNA and CDR2 is YNFKEQ. There are 20 residues in the CDR3. The CDR3 DNA follows: TGTGCCAGCAGCCAAGTCATGGCTAGCGGGGGGCCCAGCTCCTACAATGAGCAGTTCTTC. Translation: CASSQVMASGGPSSYNEQFF.

This clonotype turned up a few times. The chain combines TRBV7-2 with TRBJ2-1; 7 positions match TRBD1. After removal of 5 bases from V and 4 bases from J, the junction contained 11 bases not matched to a gene. The CDR3 covers 16 residues. Germline V CDR1 and CDR2: SGHTA, FQGNSA. The CDR3 DNA reads as TGTGCCAGCAGCCCGGGACAGTCCCCTCTATACAATGAGCAGTTCTTC. It translates to CASSPGQSPLYNEQFF.